The clone carrying this T cell receptor (beta chain) appeared a single time. The antigen is undetermined. Germline lookup yields CDR1 SGHNT and CDR2 YENEEA. V lost 2 bases to trimming and J lost 7 bases; unmatched junction nucleotides: 10. The CDR3 length is 16 residues. Mixed chimerism was transient after nonmyeloablative marrow transplants from related graft donors. The record originates from a study of Tregs in tolerant kidney transplant recipients. Overall study results and limits: Tolerant patients' donor-specific Tregs expanded beyond overall Tregs, suggesting antigen-driven growth. Changing PCR primers prevented nucleotide comparison between some patients' samples. Biological reproducibility was not directly addressed in this study.

Here immunoSEQ multiplex PCR was the method, and the copy in TCRdb shows in-frame clones only, minus some. The table shows more than 70,000 clones, with roughly 91% occurring only once. This receptor was obtained from a human patient who received a combined kidney and bone marrow transplant. Certain T cells may be donor cells from the graft. This chain connects TRBV11-3 to TRBJ2-2; 7 bases are a match to TRBD2. The sample consisted of CD4+ T cells from blood (PBMCs), taken 24 months after the transplant. DNA of the CDR3: TGTGCCAGCAGCTTATATGCGATCCAGCGGGGCGGGGAGCTGTTTTTT. This encodes CASSLYAIQRGGELFF.